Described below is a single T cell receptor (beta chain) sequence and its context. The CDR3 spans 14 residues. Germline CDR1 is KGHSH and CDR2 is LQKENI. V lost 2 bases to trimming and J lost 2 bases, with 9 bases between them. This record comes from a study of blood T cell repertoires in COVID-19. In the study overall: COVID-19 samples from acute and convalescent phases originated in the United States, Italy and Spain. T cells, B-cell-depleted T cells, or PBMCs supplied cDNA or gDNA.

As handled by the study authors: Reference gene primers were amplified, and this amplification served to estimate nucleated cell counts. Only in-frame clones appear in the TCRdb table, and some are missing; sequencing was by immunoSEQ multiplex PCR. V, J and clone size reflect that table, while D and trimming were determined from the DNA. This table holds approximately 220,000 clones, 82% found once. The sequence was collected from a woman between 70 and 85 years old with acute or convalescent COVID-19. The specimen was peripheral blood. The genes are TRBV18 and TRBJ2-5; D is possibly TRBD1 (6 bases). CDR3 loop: CASSPTTGQETQYF. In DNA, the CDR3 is TGTGCCAGCTCACCAACGACAGGTCAAGAGACCCAGTACTTC.